This T cell receptor beta chain was retrieved from a study of blood T cell repertoires in COVID-19. About the study: Samples representing acute and convalescent COVID-19 were sourced from the United States, Italy and Spain. The analysed material was cDNA or gDNA that came from T cells, B-cell-depleted T cells, or PBMCs.

Germline V lookup: CDR1 MDHEN, CDR2 SYDVKM. The V and J ends lost 3 bases and 1 base respectively, with 7 bases between them. The CDR3 is 13 residues long. Under the authors' procedure: For nucleated cells, counts were estimated from reference gene primer amplification. The table came from immunoSEQ multiplex PCR; TCRdb's copy has only in-frame clones and leaves some out. That table gives V, J and clone size, and the DNA gave D and trimming. The top ten clones hold around 2.6% of a sample with tens of thousands of clones, over 65% of them seen once. The gene calls are TRBV28 and TRBJ2-7, with D unresolved. Sequences were obtained from peripheral blood. The receptor's source is a human donor with acute or convalescent COVID-19. The donor label of this sample is uncertain. The CDR3, as DNA: TGTGCCAGCAGTTTTTCCAATTCCTACGAGCAGTACTTC. As protein: CASSFSNSYEQYF.